This T cell receptor beta chain was found in a study of CD8 T cells in ankylosing spondylitis. TCRdb redid the calling of the 5' RACE reads with MiXCR, one entry per CDR3 protein. Of fewer than 350,000 distinct CDR3 sequences listed, about 9.9% are singletons. To note about this clonotype: Its cognate antigen is unknown.

CDR1 SGHVS and CDR2 FQNEAQ come from the germline V gene. CDR3 length: 14 residues. The V gene lost 5 bases and the J gene lost 6 bases, with 14 bases spanning the gap. Study-wide results and limits: Certain motif variants had earlier been reported in reactive arthritis synovial fluid and blood.

The sample consisted of blood, either unsorted or a sorted T cell fraction (not recorded which). This chain links TRBV7-8 with TRBJ2-4; the D is unclear. This TCR came from a female donor with ankylosing spondylitis or in good health (not recorded which). The CDR3 here is CASSPLGLGNIQYF. The CDR3 DNA is TGTGCCAGCAGCCCCCTGGGTCTGGGAAACATTCAGTACTTC.